This T cell receptor beta chain is drawn from a study of blood T cell repertoires in COVID-19. Study at large: Samples came from the United States, Italy and Spain, spanning acute and convalescent COVID-19. Sources were T cells, B-cell-depleted T cells, or PBMCs; the material itself was cDNA or gDNA.

Per the study methods: The authors estimated nucleated cell counts from reference gene primer amplification. The data were produced by immunoSEQ multiplex PCR, yet TCRdb's version contains in-frame clones alone and is incomplete. The DNA was the basis for D and trimming; V, J and clone size are from that table. The sample includes about 670,000 clones, approximately 90% of them seen just once. Germline V gene lookup returns CDR1 MNHEY and CDR2 SVGAGI. This CDR3 contains 13 residues. Trimming left V 4 bases short and J 1 base short, with 5 bases between. Details on this clone: Other nucleotide sequences from this sample produce the same CDR3.

The rearrangement joins TRBV6-5 to TRBJ1-3; D unclear. Input material: peripheral blood. The receptor was isolated from a young woman with acute or convalescent COVID-19. CDR3 nucleotide sequence: TGTGCCAGCAGTTTCGGGTCTGGAAACACCATATATTTT. This gives the protein CASSFGSGNTIYF.